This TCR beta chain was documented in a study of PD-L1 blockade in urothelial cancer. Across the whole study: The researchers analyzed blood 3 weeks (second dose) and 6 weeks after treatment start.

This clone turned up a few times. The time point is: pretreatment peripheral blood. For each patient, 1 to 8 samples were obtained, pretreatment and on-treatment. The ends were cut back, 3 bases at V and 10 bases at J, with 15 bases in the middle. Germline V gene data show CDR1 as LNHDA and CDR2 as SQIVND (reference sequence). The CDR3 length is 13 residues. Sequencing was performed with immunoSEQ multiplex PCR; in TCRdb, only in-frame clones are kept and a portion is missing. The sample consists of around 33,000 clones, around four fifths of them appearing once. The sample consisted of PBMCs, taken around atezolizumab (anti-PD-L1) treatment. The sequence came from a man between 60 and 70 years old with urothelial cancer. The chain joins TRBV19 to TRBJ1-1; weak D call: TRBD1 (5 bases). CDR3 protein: CASSMDTNKLAFF. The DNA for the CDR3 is TGTGCCAGTAGTATGGACACTAACAAGTTAGCTTTCTTT. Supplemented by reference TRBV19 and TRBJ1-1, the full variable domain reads DGGITQSPKYLFRKEGQNVTLSCEQNLNHDAMYWYRQDPGQGLRLIYYSQIVNDFQKGDIAEGYSVSREKKESFPLTVTSAQKNPTAFYLCASSMDTNKLAFFGQGTRLTVV.